A single sample is the source of the 17 T cell receptor beta chains below, sequenced in a study of T cell repertoires in cytomegalovirus infection. From the reads, TCRdb called clonotypes with MiXCR, one entry per CDR3 protein. The sample yields 650,000 to 850,000 distinct CDR3 sequences, roughly 29% seen once. These receptors are not linked to any known antigen. Material: cultured CD8+ T cells from PBMCs, obtained from culture after CMV antigen stimulation. The origin of the receptors is a human donor in good health (CMV status not recorded). Some clones in this sample may be carry-over from other donors' samples.

Only a few counts were recorded for this clonotype. The CDR3: CASSEATPHYEQYV. CDR3 nucleotide sequence: TGTGCCAGCAGTGAAGCAACCCCTCACTACGAGCAGTACGTC. V gene TRBV2 combines with J gene TRBJ2-7; D gene uncertain. In germline, CDR1 is SNHLY, CDR2 FYNNEI. Between the trimmed V and J ends, which lost 0 bases and 3 bases, there was a span of 9 bases. The CDR3 extends over 14 amino acids.

This clonotype came up a few times. The V call is TRBV9, the J call TRBJ2-3; TRBD2 matches at 10 bases. J was trimmed by 0 bases and V by 0 bases; bases with no gene match: 7. The CDR3 runs to 18 residues. CDR1 SGDLS and CDR2 YYNGEE come from the germline V gene. DNA for the CDR3: TGTGCCAGCAGCGTAGGGGCTAGCGGGGGCGCCAGCACAGATACGCAGTATTTT. It specifies CASSVGASGGASTDTQYF.

This chain links TRBV6-1 with TRBJ2-1; 7 nucleotides line up with TRBD2. The CDR3 covers 14 residues. Germline CDR1 is MNHNS and CDR2 is SASEGT. V was clipped by 4 bases and J by 9 bases; unmatched bases: 9. CDR3 region: CASSGRTSEGEQFF. In nucleotides, the CDR3 is TGTGCCAGCAGTGGCAGAACTAGCGAGGGTGAGCAGTTCTTC.

This clonotype was counted between two and nine times. V is TRBV7-4 and J is TRBJ2-2; 9 bases match TRBD1. Trimming at V came to 7 bases and at J to 5 bases, leaving 11 bases not matched to a gene. From germline, CDR1 is SGHVT and CDR2 SQSDAQ. CDR3 length equals 16 residues. The CDR3 DNA is TGTGCCAGCACCCATCCCGGGACAGGGTTTACCGGGGAGCTGTTTTTT. Protein product: CASTHPGTGFTGELFF.

The chain combines TRBV7-6 with TRBJ2-7; D unresolved. CDR1 is SGHVS, CDR2 FNYEAQ, per germline. The CDR3 spans 12 residues. V shed 6 bases and J shed 6 bases, with 12 bases lying between them. CDR3 sequence reads: CASSPTLGEQYF. The DNA of the CDR3 is TGTGCCAGCAGTCCAACCCTGGGCGAGCAGTACTTC.

This clonotype was picked up a small number of times. CDR3 in DNA: TGTGCCAGCAGTTTTTCCACAGGGGATTGGGGGGAGACCCAGTACTTC. It is translated as CASSFSTGDWGETQYF. The rearrangement links TRBV12-3 or TRBV12-4 to TRBJ2-5; 7 positions agree with TRBD1. The V gene end was trimmed by 3 bases and the J gene end by 5 bases; junction bases not matched to a gene: 12. The CDR3 is 16 amino acids.

The rearrangement links TRBV12-3 or TRBV12-4 to TRBJ2-3; D gene unclear. Trimming pared 5 bases from V and 4 bases from J, leaving 7 bases between. The CDR3 spans 12 residues. The CDR3 DNA follows: TGTGCCAGCAGTGTACCGCCAGATACGCAGTATTTT. Translated: CASSVPPDTQYF.

In this sample, this clonotype turned up a few times. The V call is TRBV7-2, the J call TRBJ2-5; 8 positions match TRBD1. CDR1 is SGHTA, CDR2 FQGNSA, per germline. The CDR3 runs 15 residues. J gave up 5 bases and V 1 base, and 6 bases lay outside the gene matches. The CDR3 nucleotides are TGTGCCAGCAGCTTAGGTGGGGACAGGTGGGAGACCCAGTACTTC. Protein: CASSLGGDRWETQYF.

This clonotype came up many times. The V call is TRBV6-5, the J call TRBJ2-5, with TRBD1 matching over 8 bases. The CDR3 has 14 residues. Trimming removed 6 bases from V and 5 bases from J; junction bases left unmatched: 8. In germline, CDR1 is MNHEY, CDR2 SVGAGI. The CDR3 loop reads CASRRTGIRETQYF. CDR3 nucleotide sequence: TGTGCCAGCAGGAGGACAGGGATTAGGGAGACCCAGTACTTC.

This clonotype was counted between two and nine times. The gene calls are TRBV28 and TRBJ1-2; D may be TRBD1 (5 bases). V lost 3 bases and J 7 bases, leaving 30 bases between the germline ends. CDR3 length equals 19 residues. The germline V gene has CDR1 MDHEN and CDR2 SYDVKM. This CDR3 is CASSLRDQTQRGRIIGYTF. CDR3 DNA sequence: TGTGCCAGCAGTTTGAGGGATCAAACACAGAGGGGACGGATCATTGGCTACACCTTC.

This clonotype occurred a few times. The chain joins TRBV28 to TRBJ2-5; 9 bases line up with TRBD1. This CDR3 contains 16 residues. Trimming removed 5 bases from V and 0 bases from J; junction bases left unmatched: 7. Germline CDR1 MDHEN, CDR2 SYDVKM. The CDR3 DNA follows: TGTGCCAGCAGTAGCCCCCGGGACAGGGACCAAGAGACCCAGTACTTC. This translates into CASSSPRDRDQETQYF.

V and J are TRBV10-3 and TRBJ2-6; D unclear. Per germline, CDR1 ENHRY and CDR2 SYGVKD. There are 11 residues in the CDR3. The V and J ends lost 10 bases and 4 bases respectively, with 5 bases between them. This CDR3 is CATWGANVLTF. In DNA, the CDR3 is TGTGCCACCTGGGGGGCCAACGTCCTGACTTTC.

The genes are TRBV6-5 and TRBJ2-7; unclear D gene. Germline V gene data show CDR1 as MNHEY and CDR2 as SVGAGI. The CDR3 sequence is 11 residues long. Trimming took 5 bases from V and 9 from J, leaving 11 bases between them. The CDR3 DNA reads TGTGCCAGCAGTAATTCTGGGTGGCAGTACTTC. It codes for CASSNSGWQYF.

The J gene is TRBJ2-6, the V gene TRBV9, with 11 bases identical to TRBD1. Germline CDR1 and CDR2: SGDLS and YYNGEE. The CDR3 is made up of 15 amino acids. V was clipped by 7 bases and J by 1 base; unmatched bases: 1. CDR3 region: CASRDRGSGANVLTF. Written as DNA, the CDR3 is TGTGCCAGCCGGGACAGGGGGTCTGGGGCCAACGTCCTGACTTTC. Full variable domain (rest looked up from reference TRBV9 and TRBJ2-6): DSGVTQTPKHLITATGQRVTLRCSPRSGDLSVYWYQQSLDQGLQFLIQYYNGEERAKGNILERFSAQQFPDLHSELNLSSLELGDSALYFCASRDRGSGANVLTFGAGSRLTVL.

A few counts support this clonotype. The gene calls are TRBV7-8 and TRBJ2-7; D call uncertain. V lost 7 bases and J lost 6, with 19 bases in between. This CDR3 spans 14 amino acids. Germline assignment: CDR1 SGHVS and CDR2 FQNEAQ. This CDR3 reads CASNSLSEISEQYF. The CDR3 DNA follows: TGTGCCAGCAATAGCTTATCAGAGATCAGCGAGCAGTACTTC.

The rearrangement uses TRBV19 and TRBJ1-5; the D is unclear. V gave up 3 bases and J gave up 0 bases, with 9 bases separating them. CDR3 length: 15 amino acids. The germline V gene has CDR1 LNHDA and CDR2 SQIVND (reference sequence). Here the CDR3 reads CASSMDPDSNQPQHF. The CDR3 bases are TGTGCCAGTAGTATGGACCCCGATAGCAATCAGCCCCAGCATTTT.

Of note for this clonotype: A much larger clone is a single base away; this may be a read error. The genes are TRBV7-8 and TRBJ2-7; D remains unclear. The CDR3 loop spans 13 amino acids. CDR1 is SGHVS and CDR2 is FQNEAQ in the germline V gene. The CDR3 loop reads CASSLRPTYKQYF. The CDR3, as DNA: TGTGCCAGCAGCTTACGACCGACCTACAAGCAGTACTTC.